Below, 17 T cell receptor beta chains from the same sample are listed, as sequenced in a study of Ad26.COV2.S vaccination and SARS-CoV-2 variants. Clones were sequenced by immunoSEQ multiplex PCR, and TCRdb holds only the in-frame ones, with some missing. The sample shows 380,000 or so clones, roughly four fifths of them seen only once. Treatment denoted: 15 to 20 received Ad26.COV2.S at low or high dose, single or two shots; about 5 received placebo; per-sample allocation not given. Specimen acquisition occurred on day 63 following the initial vaccine or placebo injection. The specimen was peripheral blood, collected in a trial of Ad26.COV2.S vaccine versus placebo. The receptors come from a person aged 18-60 years who received the Ad26.COV2.S COVID-19 vaccine or a placebo.

V and J are TRBV24-1 and TRBJ1-1, with D unclear. Trimming pared 7 bases from V and 3 bases from J, leaving 8 bases between. CDR3 length: 12 residues. Germline CDR1 reads KGHDR; CDR2 reads SFDVKD. This chain's CDR3 is CATSDWDTEAFF. As DNA, the CDR3 is TGTGCCACCAGCGACTGGGACACTGAAGCTTTCTTT.

The gene calls are TRBV3-1 (or the pseudogene TRBV3-2) and TRBJ2-7, with 10 bases matching TRBD2. Per germline, CDR1 LGHDT and CDR2 YNNKEL (reference sequence). This CDR3 contains 16 residues. Losses at the gene ends were 4 bases for V and 6 bases for J; bases not matched to a gene: 12. The CDR3, as DNA: TGTGCCAGCAGCCCAGACAGCGGGAGGGCCTCTTTCGAGCAGTACTTC. Its translation is CASSPDSGRASFEQYF.

The genes are TRBV30 and TRBJ2-1; no firm D call. The V gene lost 3 bases and the J gene lost 4 bases, with 4 bases spanning the gap. There are 11 residues in the CDR3. The germline CDR1 and CDR2 sequences are GTSNPN and SVGIG (reference sequence). The CDR3 nucleotides read TGTGCCTGGAGCTTTTACAATGAGCAGTTCTTC. It specifies CAWSFYNEQFF. The entire variable domain, with the rest obtained from reference TRBV30 and TRBJ2-1, is as follows: SQTIHQWPATLVQPVGSPLSLECTVEGTSNPNLYWYRQAAGRGLQLLFYSVGIGQISSEVPQNLSASRPQDRQFILSSKKLLLSDSGFYLCAWSFYNEQFFGPGTRLTVL.

This clone appeared a few times. The V and J genes are TRBV10-2 and TRBJ1-5; D is uncertain. Trimming took off 3 bases at V and 0 bases at J, with 6 bases between the two ends. The CDR3 consists of 14 residues. CDR1 and CDR2 (germline): WSHSY, SAAADI. In DNA, the CDR3 is TGCGCCAGCAGTGAAAGTCATAGCAATCAGCCCCAGCATTTT. It yields the protein CASSESHSNQPQHF.

This rearrangement joins TRBV28 to TRBJ2-3; D may be TRBD1 or TRBD2 (5 bases each). Germline CDR1 reads MDHEN; CDR2 reads SYDVKM. V was trimmed by 7 bases and J by 5 bases, leaving 16 bases between them. This CDR3 spans 14 amino acids. The CDR3 nucleotides are TGTGCCAGCAAAGACCATGGGGGTCAAGATACGCAGTATTTT. The encoded protein is CASKDHGGQDTQYF.

This clone was counted a single time. The chain is built from TRBV6-2 or TRBV6-3 and TRBJ2-7, with a possible D match to TRBD1 (6 bases). The V gene lost 4 bases and the J gene lost 2 bases, with 12 bases spanning the gap. Germline assignment: CDR1 MNHEY and CDR2 SVGEGT. CDR3 length equals 14 residues. The CDR3 protein is CASSSGDTAYEQYF. The CDR3 DNA reads TGTGCCAGCAGTTCTGGGGACACGGCCTACGAGCAGTACTTC.

This clone came up once. The J gene is TRBJ1-2, the V gene TRBV30; possibly TRBD1 for D (6 bases). V was trimmed by 3 bases and J by 0 bases, leaving 17 bases between them. Per germline, CDR1 GTSNPN and CDR2 SVGIG (reference sequence). The CDR3 spans 16 residues. The CDR3 spells CAWRPQGTPSNYGYTF. The CDR3 DNA follows: TGTGCCTGGAGACCCCAGGGGACCCCCTCTAACTATGGCTACACCTTC. Supplemented by reference TRBV30 and TRBJ1-2, the full variable domain reads SQTIHQWPATLVQPVGSPLSLECTVEGTSNPNLYWYRQAAGRGLQLLFYSVGIGQISSEVPQNLSASRPQDRQFILSSKKLLLSDSGFYLCAWRPQGTPSNYGYTFGSGTRLTVV.

This clone was found once. The chain is built from TRBV18 and TRBJ2-3; 7 nucleotides line up with TRBD1. The CDR3 loop spans 14 amino acids. J was trimmed by 5 bases and V by 2 bases; bases with no gene match: 4. Germline V gene lookup returns CDR1 KGHSH and CDR2 LQKENI. This CDR3 reads CASSPNRGGDTQYF. CDR3 in DNA: TGTGCCAGCTCACCAAACAGGGGTGGAGATACGCAGTATTTT.

This clone was recorded a few times. This chain uses TRBV6-5 with TRBJ2-1; no clear D gene. The germline CDR1 and CDR2 sequences are MNHEY and SVGAGI. V dropped 2 bases and J dropped 6 bases, with 5 bases sitting between them. The CDR3 has 12 amino acids. DNA for the CDR3: TGTGCCAGCAGTTACGGCTCCAATGAGCAGTTCTTC. Translating gives CASSYGSNEQFF.

This clone was seen just once. CDR3 sequence: CSVESGVGDTQYF. In nucleotides, the CDR3 is TGCAGCGTTGAGAGCGGGGTTGGAGATACGCAGTATTTT. This sequence joins TRBV29-1 and TRBJ2-3, with TRBD2 matching over 7 bases. This CDR3 is built from 13 residues. The germline V gene encodes CDR1 SQVTM and CDR2 ANQGSEA. V trimming: 3 bases; J trimming: 5 bases; junction bases outside the gene matches: 5.

Notes on this clone: Other DNA sequences from this sample encode an identical CDR3 as well. This chain joins TRBV19 and TRBJ2-7, with 8 bases lining up with TRBD1. Trimming removed 3 bases from V and 2 bases from J; junction bases left unmatched: 3. The CDR3 is 14 residues long. Germline assignment: CDR1 LNHDA and CDR2 SQIVND (reference sequence). The DNA for the CDR3 is TGTGCCAGTAGTATGGCAGGGGGCCCCTACGAGCAGTACTTC. Encoded protein: CASSMAGGPYEQYF.

V gene TRBV6-6 combines with J gene TRBJ2-5; a weak D match, TRBD2 (7 bases). CDR1 and CDR2 from the germline V gene are MNHNY and SVGAGI (reference sequence). Trimming removed 2 bases at V and 4 bases at J, with 11 bases between. The CDR3 extends over 14 amino acids. The CDR3 nucleotides are TGTGCCAGCAGTTACGCAAGGGGGGGAGAGACCCAGTACTTC. Protein product: CASSYARGGETQYF.

This clone appeared a few times. This rearrangement joins TRBV27 to TRBJ2-7; D tentatively fits TRBD1 or TRBD2 (5 bases each). Between the trimmed V and J ends, which lost 2 bases and 2 bases, there was a span of 13 bases. The CDR3 consists of 15 residues. CDR1 MNHEY and CDR2 SMNVEV come from the germline V gene (reference sequence). CDR3 DNA sequence: TGTGCCAGCAGTTTAGGACGGGACGGTACCTACGAGCAGTACTTC. Translated: CASSLGRDGTYEQYF.

The rearrangement links TRBV30 to TRBJ1-1; D gene ambiguous. Germline V gene data show CDR1 as GTSNPN and CDR2 as SVGIG (reference sequence). With 7 bases removed from V and 3 bases from J, the gap between germline ends came to 9 bases. The CDR3 has 11 residues. The CDR3 nucleotides read TGTGCCTCACTCTCCTACACTGAAGCTTTCTTT. Amino acid sequence: CASLSYTEAFF.

The J gene is TRBJ1-2, the V gene TRBV15; 7 bases match TRBD1. This CDR3 is 16 amino acids long. Germline loops: CDR1 LNHNV, CDR2 YYDKDF (reference sequence). The trim removed 8 bases at V and 0 bases at J, leaving 12 bases unmatched. The CDR3, as DNA: TGTGCCACCTTCGGGCCCGGGACAGAACCTAACTATGGCTACACCTTC. Amino acids: CATFGPGTEPNYGYTF.

This clone was recorded once. V is TRBV11-2 and J is TRBJ2-2; a weak D match, TRBD2 (6 bases). This CDR3 contains 14 residues. The germline gives CDR1 SGHAT, CDR2 FQNNGV. The ends were cut back, 6 bases at V and 7 bases at J, with 15 bases in the middle. The CDR3 is CASRGQGGIGELFF. The CDR3 DNA reads TGTGCCAGCAGGGGCCAGGGAGGCATCGGGGAGCTGTTTTTT.

This chain uses TRBV7-7 with TRBJ2-5; a weak D match, TRBD1 (6 bases). Trimming pared 4 bases from V and 4 bases from J, leaving 13 bases between. Germline CDR1 and CDR2: SSHAT and FNYEAQ (reference sequence). The CDR3 covers 14 residues. CDR3 in DNA: TGTGCCAGCAGCTACACAGGGTTTTCAGAGACCCAGTACTTC. Translation gives CASSYTGFSETQYF.